This paragraph covers one TCR beta chain sequence. The data originate from a study of blood T cell repertoires in COVID-19. Profiling relied on immunoSEQ multiplex PCR, and the TCRdb table lists in-frame clones only, not all of them. The profile shows 180,000 or so clones, around 87% of them singletons. The germline gives CDR1 LGHNA, CDR2 YNFKEQ. Trimming removed 4 bases from V and 12 bases from J; junction bases left unmatched: 9. The CDR3 is 13 residues long. The sample taken for sequencing was peripheral blood. The chain couples TRBV4-2 to TRBJ1-5; 7 positions agree with TRBD1. The receptor was derived from a man aged 40-55 years with active or convalescent COVID-19. CDR3 in DNA: TGTGCCAGCAGCCGCCGGGACAGTCGACTCCAGCATTTT. It translates to CASSRRDSRLQHF.